The 10 T cell receptor beta chains below were found in one sample sequenced in a study of CD8 T cells in Susac syndrome (dated by TCRdb to between 2017 and 2020). Preparation of the library involved the immunoSEQ multiplex PCR assay. RNA was extracted using the RNeasy kit, and about 0.5 to 1 ug of the RNA was reverse transcribed with random hexamers. TCRdb reprocessed the public reads (quality trimming at Q25 with fastp, clone calling with MiXCR) and kept in-frame beta chains. Rows merge per CDR3 protein into single entries with the most common DNA and genes. In this sample the table shows roughly 130,000 distinct CDR3 sequences, 96% of which occur a single time. Less than 0.15% of the sample lies in the top ten. The material sequenced was CD4+ T cells from PBMCs. These receptors all stem from a human donor with Susac syndrome.

CDR3: CASSLNAGPYGYTF. In DNA form, the CDR3 reads TGTGCCAGCAGCTTAAACGCAGGCCCCTATGGCTACACCTTC. The V gene is TRBV7-9, the J gene TRBJ1-2; D gene uncertain. Between the trimmed V and J ends, which lost 2 bases and 4 bases, there was a span of 11 bases. This CDR3 has 14 residues. Per the germline V gene, CDR1 is SEHNR and CDR2 is FQNEAQ (reference sequence).

The chain is built from TRBV12-3 or TRBV12-4 and TRBJ1-5; weak D call: TRBD1 (5 bases). The V end was cut by 4 bases, the J end by 7 bases, with 11 bases between. There are 13 residues in the CDR3. The CDR3: CASSSQGQQPQHF. CDR3 bases: TGTGCCAGCAGTTCTCAGGGTCAGCAGCCCCAGCATTTT.

J is TRBJ2-3 and V is TRBV7-2; either TRBD1 or TRBD2 may supply D (6 bases each). Germline values: CDR1 SGHTA, CDR2 FQGNSA. The CDR3 spans 15 residues. Between the trimmed V and J ends, which lost 0 bases and 3 bases, there was a span of 10 bases. The CDR3 DNA reads as TGTGCCAGCAGCTTAGCCTTAGGGGGGACAGATACGCAGTATTTT. It specifies CASSLALGGTDTQYF. The full variable domain, completed using reference TRBV7-2 and TRBJ2-3, is GAGVSQSPSNKVTEKGKDVELRCDPISGHTALYWYRQSLGQGLEFLIYFQGNSAPDKSGLPSDRFSAERTGGSVSTLTIQRTQQEDSAVYLCASSLALGGTDTQYFGPGTRLTVL.

The chain links TRBV2 to TRBJ1-1, with D uncertain. The CDR3 spans 12 residues. The ends were cut back, 4 bases at V and 11 bases at J, with 14 bases in the middle. Germline lookup yields CDR1 SNHLY and CDR2 FYNNEI. The CDR3 region is CASSAGLGAAFF. The DNA of the CDR3 is TGTGCCAGCAGTGCGGGGTTGGGAGCGGCTTTCTTT.

The V gene is TRBV20-1, the J gene TRBJ2-4, with 7 bases aligning to TRBD1. V dropped 5 bases and J dropped 8; count of bases not matched to a gene: 15. There are 15 residues in the CDR3. CDR1 and CDR2 from the germline V gene are DFQATT and SNEGSKA (reference sequence). The CDR3 loop is CSAVDLGTVGYIQYF. The CDR3 bases are TGCAGTGCTGTGGACCTTGGGACAGTCGGGTACATTCAGTACTTC.

The V gene is TRBV5-1, the J gene TRBJ1-2; 7 bases line up with TRBD1. This CDR3 has 14 residues. Trimming took 2 bases from V and 8 from J; bases not matched to a gene: 9. From germline, CDR1 is SGHRS and CDR2 YFSETQ. The CDR3 DNA sequence: TGCGCCAGCAGCTTTGGTAGGGGGCTCGGGGGCTACACCTTC. Its translation is CASSFGRGLGGYTF.

The chain recombines TRBV5-1 with TRBJ2-1; TRBD2 agrees at 8 bases. CDR1 and CDR2 from the germline V gene are SGHRS and YFSETQ. The ends lost 9 bases at V and 7 bases at J; junction bases unmatched: 12. The CDR3 runs 14 residues. The CDR3 sequence is CATSYRSGGNEQFF. CDR3 nucleotides: TGCGCCACCTCGTACAGGTCGGGGGGGAATGAGCAGTTCTTC.

The chain employs TRBV7-2 and TRBJ2-3; TRBD2 matches at 15 bases. Germline V gene sequence: CDR1 SGHTA, CDR2 FQGNSA. With 5 bases clipped from V and 4 bases from J, the junction kept 4 bases outside the gene matches. The CDR3 has 16 amino acids. The CDR3 nucleotides read TGTGCCAGCAGCGGAAGGACTAGCGGGAGGGCAGATACGCAGTATTTT. This encodes CASSGRTSGRADTQYF.

V usage is TRBV5-1 and J usage is TRBJ1-5, with 7 nucleotides matching TRBD1. This CDR3 is 13 amino acids long. After removal of 3 bases from V and 5 bases from J, the junction contained 2 bases not matched to a gene. Germline V lookup: CDR1 SGHRS, CDR2 YFSETQ. The CDR3 spells CASSWTGDQPQHF. For the CDR3, the DNA is TGCGCCAGCAGCTGGACAGGCGATCAGCCCCAGCATTTT.

The chain joins TRBV12-5 to TRBJ2-5, with D hard to call. The CDR3 runs 13 residues. Germline lookup yields CDR1 LGHNT and CDR2 FRNRAP. V was trimmed by 0 bases and J by 5 bases, leaving 7 bases between them. CDR3 bases: TGTGCTAGTGGTTTGGTATCTGGGGAGACCCAGTACTTC. Translating gives CASGLVSGETQYF.